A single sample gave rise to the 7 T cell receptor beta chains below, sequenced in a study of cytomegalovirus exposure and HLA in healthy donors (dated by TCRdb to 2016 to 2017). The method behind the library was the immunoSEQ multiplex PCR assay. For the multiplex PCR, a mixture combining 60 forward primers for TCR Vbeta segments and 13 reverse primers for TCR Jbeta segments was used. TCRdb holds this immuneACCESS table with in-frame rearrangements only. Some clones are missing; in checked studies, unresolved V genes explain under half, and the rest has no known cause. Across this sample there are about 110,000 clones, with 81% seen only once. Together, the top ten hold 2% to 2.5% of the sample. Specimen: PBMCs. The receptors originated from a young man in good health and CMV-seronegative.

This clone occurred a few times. CDR3 region: CASRYSGDEQFF. The CDR3 DNA is TGTGCCAGCAGATACTCGGGGGATGAGCAGTTCTTC. The rearrangement joins TRBV27 to TRBJ2-1; TRBD2 might be the D (6 bases). Germline V gene data show CDR1 as MNHEY and CDR2 as SMNVEV (reference sequence). V lost 6 bases and J lost 8, with 11 bases in between. The CDR3 loop spans 12 amino acids.

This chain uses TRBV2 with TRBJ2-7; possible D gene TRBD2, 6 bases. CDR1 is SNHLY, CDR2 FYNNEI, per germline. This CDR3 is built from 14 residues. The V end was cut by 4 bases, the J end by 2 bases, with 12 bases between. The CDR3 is CASSAGRSAYEQYF. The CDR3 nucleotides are TGTGCCAGCAGTGCGGGGAGGAGCGCCTACGAGCAGTACTTC.

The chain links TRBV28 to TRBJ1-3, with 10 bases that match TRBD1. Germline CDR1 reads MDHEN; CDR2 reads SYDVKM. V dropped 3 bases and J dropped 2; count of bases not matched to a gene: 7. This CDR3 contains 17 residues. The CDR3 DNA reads TGTGCCAGCAGTTTGCCCCGACAGGGGGCGGCTGGAAACACCATATATTTT. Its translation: CASSLPRQGAAGNTIYF. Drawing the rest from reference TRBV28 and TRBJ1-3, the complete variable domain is DVKVTQSSRYLVKRTGEKVFLECVQDMDHENMFWYRQDPGLGLRLIYFSYDVKMKEKGDIPEGYSVSREKKERFSLILESASTNQTSMYLCASSLPRQGAAGNTIYFGEGSWLTVV.

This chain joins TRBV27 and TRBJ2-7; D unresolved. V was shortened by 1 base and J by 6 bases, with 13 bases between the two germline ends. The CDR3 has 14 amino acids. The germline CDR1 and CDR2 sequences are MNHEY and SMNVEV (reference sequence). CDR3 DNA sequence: TGTGCCAGCAGTTTATTATCCCTTACCGGCGAGCAGTACTTC. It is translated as CASSLLSLTGEQYF.

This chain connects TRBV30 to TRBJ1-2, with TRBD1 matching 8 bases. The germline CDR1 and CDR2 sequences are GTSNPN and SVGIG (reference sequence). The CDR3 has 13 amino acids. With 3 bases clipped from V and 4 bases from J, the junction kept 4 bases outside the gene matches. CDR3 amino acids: CAWRDRALYGYTF. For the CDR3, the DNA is TGTGCCTGGAGGGACAGGGCTCTCTATGGCTACACCTTC.

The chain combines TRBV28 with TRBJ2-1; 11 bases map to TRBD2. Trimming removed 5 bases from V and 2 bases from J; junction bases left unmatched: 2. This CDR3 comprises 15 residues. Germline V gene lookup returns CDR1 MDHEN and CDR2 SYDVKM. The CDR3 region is CASSLTSGTYNEQFF. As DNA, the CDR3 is TGTGCCAGCAGTCTGACTAGCGGGACCTACAATGAGCAGTTCTTC.

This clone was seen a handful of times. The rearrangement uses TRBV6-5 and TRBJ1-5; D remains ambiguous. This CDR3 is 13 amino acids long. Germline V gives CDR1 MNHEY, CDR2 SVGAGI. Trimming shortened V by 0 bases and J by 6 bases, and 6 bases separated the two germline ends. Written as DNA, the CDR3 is TGTGCCAGCAGTTACTCTCATTCTCAGCCCCAGCATTTT. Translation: CASSYSHSQPQHF.